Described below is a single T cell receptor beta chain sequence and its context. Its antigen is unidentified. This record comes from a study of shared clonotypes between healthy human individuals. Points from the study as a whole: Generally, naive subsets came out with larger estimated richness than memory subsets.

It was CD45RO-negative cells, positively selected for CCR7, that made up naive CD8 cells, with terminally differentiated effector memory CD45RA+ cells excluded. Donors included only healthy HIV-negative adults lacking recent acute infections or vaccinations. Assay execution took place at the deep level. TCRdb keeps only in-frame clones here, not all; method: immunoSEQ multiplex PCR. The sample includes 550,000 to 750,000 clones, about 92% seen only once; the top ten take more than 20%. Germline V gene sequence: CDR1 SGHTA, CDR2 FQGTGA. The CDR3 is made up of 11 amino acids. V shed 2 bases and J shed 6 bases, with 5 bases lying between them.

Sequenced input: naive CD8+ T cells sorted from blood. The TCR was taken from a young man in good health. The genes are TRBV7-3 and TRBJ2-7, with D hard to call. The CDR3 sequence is CASSLEVEQYF. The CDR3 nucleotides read TGTGCCAGCAGCTTAGAGGTCGAGCAGTACTTC.